This T cell receptor (beta chain) was identified in a study of circulating CD8 cells and anti-PD-1 response in melanoma. Overall study context: About 50% of the 13 melanoma patients received first-line anti-PD-1 therapy.

Using approximately 15 ng of total RNA, TCR libraries were made with the QIAseq Immune Repertoire TCR panel. TCRdb re-analysed the reads in MiXCR, keeping a single row per CDR3 protein. The sample lists 750 to 1,000 distinct CDR3 sequences; more than 6.5% were seen once. From live CD3+CD8+TCRalphabeta+ cells, four PD-1 and/or TIGIT subsets were sorted. This CDR3 has 15 residues. The germline gives CDR1 MNHEY, CDR2 SMNVEV (reference sequence). V shed 3 bases and J shed 7 bases, with 16 bases lying between them. In its sample, this clonotype is medium-sized (0.01 to 0.1%). This sample comprised CD8+ T cells from PBMCs, obtained at baseline or after one month of anti-PD-1 therapy (not recorded which). The chain links TRBV27 to TRBJ2-1; weak D call: TRBD1 (5 bases). This clonotype was sampled from a human donor with melanoma. CDR3 region: CASSFYGAELNEQFF. DNA for the CDR3: TGTGCCAGCAGTTTTTATGGGGCAGAATTGAATGAGCAGTTCTTC.